Following are 3 T cell receptor beta chains from one sample sequenced in a study of radiation and T cells in renal cell carcinoma. Sequenced by immunoSEQ multiplex PCR; TCRdb stores in-frame clones only, minus some. The sample includes over 120,000 clones, about 88% of them seen just once. The time point denotes: baseline pretreatment blood. Treatment of the sample: 15 Gy SBRT to primary tumor, nephrectomy 4 weeks later. This specimen was blood, taken from a patient whose treatment included radiotherapy and nephrectomy. These receptors originate from a woman aged 50 to 60 with renal cell carcinoma.

V is TRBV7-6 and J is TRBJ1-2; D is unclear. Germline V lookup: CDR1 SGHVS, CDR2 FNYEAQ. V was trimmed by 2 bases and J by 2 bases, leaving 12 bases between them. The CDR3 loop spans 15 amino acids. CDR3 amino acids: CASSLYPIPNYGYTF. The CDR3 DNA is TGTGCCAGCAGCTTATATCCAATCCCCAACTATGGCTACACCTTC.

DNA for the CDR3: TGTGCCAGCAGCGTCACAGGAAGCACTGAAGCTTTCTTT. Protein product: CASSVTGSTEAFF. The gene calls are TRBV9 and TRBJ1-1; maybe TRBD1 (5 bases). The CDR3 is made up of 13 amino acids. V was pared by 2 bases and J by 4 bases, with 9 bases between. Germline lookup yields CDR1 SGDLS and CDR2 YYNGEE.

This clone has a single count. J is TRBJ2-2 and V is TRBV6-1, with D possibly matching TRBD1 (6 bases). There are 14 residues in the CDR3. V was trimmed by 5 bases and J by 5 bases, leaving 12 bases between them. The germline CDR1 and CDR2 sequences are MNHNS and SASEGT. In nucleotides, the CDR3 is TGTGCCAGCAGTATGGGGGCTTGGACCGGGGAGCTGTTTTTT. This sequence encodes CASSMGAWTGELFF.